This T cell receptor (beta chain) was sequenced in a study of shared clonotypes between healthy human individuals. Study as a whole: Three plates each covered CD4 naive and memory; CD8 naive two, CD8 memory one.

To note about this clone: Its cognate antigen is unknown.

Study-level points and caveats: Naive CD4 clonotype sharing across several donors was 4% to 5%. It was the non-shared clonotypes that had lower generation probabilities than clonotypes shared by all four donors.

The germline V gene has CDR1 SGHRS and CDR2 YFSETQ. The CDR3 is 15 residues long. V shed 0 bases and J shed 5 bases, with 11 bases lying between them. The assay ran at deep level. Clones were read by immunoSEQ multiplex PCR, and TCRdb kept only the in-frame ones, dropping some. The sample comprises just over 2,000,000 clones, 90% to 95% of which are singletons, and 0.13% rests with the top ten. The sequenced sample consisted of naive CD4+ T cells sorted from blood. Subset specified: CD45RA+ positively selected. The genes are TRBV5-1 and TRBJ1-4; weak D call: TRBD1 (5 bases). The TCR comes from a man between 18 and 35 years old in good health. CDR3 sequence reads: CASSLAGRINEKLFF. The CDR3 DNA sequence: TGCGCCAGCAGCTTGGCGGGGCGAATCAATGAAAAACTGTTTTTT.